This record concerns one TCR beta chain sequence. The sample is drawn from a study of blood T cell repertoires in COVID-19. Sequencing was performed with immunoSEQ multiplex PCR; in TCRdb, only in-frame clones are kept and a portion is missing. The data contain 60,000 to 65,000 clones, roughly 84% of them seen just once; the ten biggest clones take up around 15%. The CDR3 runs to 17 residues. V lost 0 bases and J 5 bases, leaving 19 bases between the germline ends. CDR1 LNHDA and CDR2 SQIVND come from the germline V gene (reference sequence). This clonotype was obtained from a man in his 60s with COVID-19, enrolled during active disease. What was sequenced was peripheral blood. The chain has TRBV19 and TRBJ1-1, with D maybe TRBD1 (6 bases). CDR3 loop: CASSIDLPGDGGTEAFF. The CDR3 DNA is TGTGCCAGTAGTATAGACCTCCCAGGGGATGGAGGAACTGAAGCTTTCTTT. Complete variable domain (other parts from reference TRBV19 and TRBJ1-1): DGGITQSPKYLFRKEGQNVTLSCEQNLNHDAMYWYRQDPGQGLRLIYYSQIVNDFQKGDIAEGYSVSREKKESFPLTVTSAQKNPTAFYLCASSIDLPGDGGTEAFFGQGTRLTVV.